These 8 T cell receptor beta chains share one sample of origin, sequenced in a study of cytomegalovirus exposure and HLA in healthy donors. The study ran its PCR with 60 Vbeta and 13 Jbeta primers. TCRdb keeps only in-frame clones here, not all; method: immunoSEQ multiplex PCR. The sample has under 130,000 clones; less than 85% are singletons. The sample consisted of PBMCs. The receptors stem from a man between 40 and 49 years old in good health and CMV-seropositive.

This chain connects TRBV29-1 to TRBJ1-1, with 9 nucleotides matching TRBD1. The CDR3 extends over 12 amino acids. With 7 bases clipped from V and 3 bases from J, the junction kept 3 bases outside the gene matches. Germline V gene data show CDR1 as SQVTM and CDR2 as ANQGSEA. The DNA for the CDR3 is TGCAGCGGATGGGACAGGGACACTGAAGCTTTCTTT. It yields the protein CSGWDRDTEAFF. Full variable domain (missing parts from reference TRBV29-1 and TRBJ1-1): SAVISQKPSRDICQRGTSLTIQCQVDSQVTMMFWYRQQPGQSLTLIATANQGSEATYESGFVIDKFPISRPNLTFSTLTVSNMSPEDSSIYLCSGWDRDTEAFFGQGTRLTVV.

The chain has TRBV7-2 and TRBJ1-2, with D maybe TRBD1 (5 bases). This CDR3 has 14 residues. Trimming took off 1 base at V and 3 bases at J, with 9 bases between the two ends. Germline V gene sequence: CDR1 SGHTA, CDR2 FQGNSA. The CDR3 region is CASSLDSGDYGYTF. The CDR3 nucleotides are TGTGCCAGCAGCTTAGACTCGGGGGACTATGGCTACACCTTC.

At least ten counts were recorded for this clone. The chain has TRBV19 and TRBJ1-2; D perhaps matches TRBD1 (6 bases). Trimming took off 1 base at V and 3 bases at J, with 6 bases between the two ends. CDR3 size: 13 residues. CDR1 and CDR2 (germline): LNHDA, SQIVND (reference sequence). This chain's CDR3 is CASSIGQDYGYTF. The CDR3 DNA sequence: TGTGCCAGTAGTATAGGACAGGACTATGGCTACACCTTC.

The V and J genes are TRBV4-3 and TRBJ1-4; D call uncertain. Trimming left V 6 bases short and J 0 bases short, with 11 bases between. Germline CDR1 LGHNA, CDR2 YSLEER. This CDR3 contains 15 residues. The CDR3 bases are TGCGCCAGCAGACCTACCGGGACAACTAATGAAAAACTGTTTTTT. Protein product: CASRPTGTTNEKLFF.

V is TRBV30 and J is TRBJ2-1; 10 nucleotides match TRBD2. This CDR3 contains 14 residues. The germline gives CDR1 GTSNPN, CDR2 SVGIG (reference sequence). Trimming at V came to 4 bases and at J to 7 bases, leaving 7 bases not matched to a gene. The DNA for the CDR3 is TGTGCCTGGACCCCTAGCGGGAGTGTAAATGAGCAGTTCTTC. It codes for CAWTPSGSVNEQFF.

In DNA, the CDR3 is TGTGCCAGCAGCCCCAGGGGCCAACCCTACGAGCAGTACTTC. This sequence encodes CASSPRGQPYEQYF. The rearrangement links TRBV11-2 to TRBJ2-7, with a possible D match to TRBD1 (6 bases). Deletions cut 5 bases from V and 2 bases from J, with 13 bases between. The CDR3 consists of 14 residues. The V gene's germline CDR1 is SGHAT and CDR2 FQNNGV.

This clone was picked up a small number of times. This chain connects TRBV5-1 to TRBJ1-4; 8 bases fit TRBD1. Germline V gene sequence: CDR1 SGHRS, CDR2 YFSETQ. The CDR3 extends over 16 amino acids. V lost 4 bases to trimming and J lost 0 bases; unmatched junction nucleotides: 5. This chain's CDR3 is CASSTRQGSTNEKLFF. The CDR3 DNA reads TGCGCCAGCAGCACCCGACAGGGGTCAACTAATGAAAAACTGTTTTTT. Full variable domain (remainder filled in from reference TRBV5-1 and TRBJ1-4): KAGVTQTPRYLIKTRGQQVTLSCSPISGHRSVSWYQQTPGQGLQFLFEYFSETQRNKGNFPGRFSGRQFSNSRSEMNVSTLELGDSALYLCASSTRQGSTNEKLFFGSGTQLSVL.

The chain joins TRBV19 to TRBJ1-2; TRBD1 is a possible D gene (5 bases). V lost 4 bases, J lost 4 bases, and 16 bases lay in between. Germline lookup yields CDR1 LNHDA and CDR2 SQIVND (reference sequence). The CDR3 is 15 amino acids. CDR3 DNA sequence: TGTGCCAGTAGTAGTCCGACAGCCAGAATCTATGGCTACACCTTC. It translates to CASSSPTARIYGYTF.